What follows are 29 T cell receptor beta chains derived from one specimen sequenced in a study of CD8 T cells in Susac syndrome. RNA totalling about 0.5 to 1 ug underwent reverse transcription with random hexamers. TCRdb reprocessed the immunoSEQ multiplex PCR reads with MiXCR, giving one entry per CDR3 protein. The profile shows 150,000 to 200,000 distinct CDR3 sequences, around 95% of them singletons. The sample comprised CD4+ T cells from PBMCs. These receptors all stem from a human donor in good health.

The chain recombines TRBV29-1 with TRBJ2-7; tentatively, D is TRBD1 or TRBD2 (5 bases each). The V and J ends lost 4 bases and 3 bases respectively, with 13 bases between them. The germline CDR1 and CDR2 sequences are SQVTM and ANQGSEA. The length of the CDR3 is 13 residues. CDR3 sequence: CSVVGTDNYEQYF. The CDR3 region has the DNA TGCAGCGTTGTCGGGACCGATAACTACGAGCAGTACTTC.

The CDR3 is CASSSPGGLGGNTIYF. CDR3 coding DNA: TGTGCCAGCAGTTCCCCCGGGGGTTTAGGTGGAAACACCATATATTTT. The chain is built from TRBV6-6 and TRBJ1-3, with D tentatively TRBD1 (5 bases). The CDR3 spans 16 residues. Trimming took off 4 bases at V and 3 bases at J, with 16 bases between the two ends. Per the germline V gene, CDR1 is MNHNY and CDR2 is SVGAGI (reference sequence).

This sequence joins TRBV30 and TRBJ2-5; D might be TRBD1 (6 bases). Trimming removed 2 bases from V and 2 bases from J, with 6 bases in between. CDR3 length equals 12 residues. Germline assignment: CDR1 GTSNPN and CDR2 SVGIG (reference sequence). CDR3 coding DNA: TGTGCCTGGAGTAGGGGGCAAGAGACCCAGTACTTC. Its protein product is CAWSRGQETQYF.

The V call is TRBV30, the J call TRBJ1-1; D is uncertain. Germline V gene data show CDR1 as GTSNPN and CDR2 as SVGIG (reference sequence). V dropped 4 bases and J dropped 1 base, with 10 bases sitting between them. The CDR3 runs to 13 residues. This CDR3 is CAWIRNANTEAFF. CDR3 in DNA: TGTGCCTGGATTAGGAATGCGAACACTGAAGCTTTCTTT.

The genes are TRBV5-1 and TRBJ1-1, with 8 nucleotides matching TRBD1. The J segment lost 6 bases and the V segment lost 2 bases, leaving 3 bases of the junction unmatched. The CDR3 spans 13 residues. Germline lookup yields CDR1 SGHRS and CDR2 YFSETQ. The CDR3 DNA follows: TGCGCCAGCAGCTTATCACAGGGGGCTGAAGCTTTCTTT. Translating gives CASSLSQGAEAFF.

The chain has TRBV3-1 and TRBJ2-2; 11 bases line up with TRBD2. Germline values: CDR1 LGHDT, CDR2 YNNKEL (reference sequence). With V trimmed by 5 bases and J by 5 bases, 1 base remained unmatched. This CDR3 is 14 amino acids long. The CDR3: CASSTSGGTGELFF. The CDR3, as DNA: TGTGCCAGCAGCACTAGCGGGGGAACCGGGGAGCTGTTTTTT.

This clonotype showed up just a few times. CDR3: CASSSTGRNYGYTF. The CDR3 bases are TGTGCCAGCAGCTCGACAGGGAGGAACTATGGCTACACCTTC. The rearrangement links TRBV7-8 to TRBJ1-2; 7 nucleotides match TRBD1. This CDR3 comprises 14 residues. CDR1 SGHVS and CDR2 FQNEAQ come from the germline V gene. The V segment lost 4 bases and the J segment 2 bases; nucleotides outside the gene matches: 4. The variable domain in full, with the rest retrieved from reference TRBV7-8 and TRBJ1-2, is GAGVSQSPRYKVAKRGQDVALRCDPISGHVSLFWYQQALGQGPEFLTYFQNEAQLDKSGLPSDRFFAERPEGSVSTLKIQRTQQEDSAVYLCASSSTGRNYGYTFGSGTRLTVV.

This clonotype was seen just once. The V call is TRBV9, the J call TRBJ2-5, with TRBD2 as a possible D gene (6 bases). Germline V gene sequence: CDR1 SGDLS, CDR2 YYNGEE. This CDR3 comprises 14 residues. Trimming left V 0 bases short and J 1 base short, with 7 bases between. The CDR3 here is CASSVASAQETQYF. CDR3 coding DNA: TGTGCCAGCAGCGTAGCTAGCGCCCAAGAGACCCAGTACTTC.

The V gene is TRBV10-3, the J gene TRBJ2-5; 11 nucleotides align to TRBD2. CDR3 length: 14 residues. Germline trimming cut 5 bases from V and 3 bases from J; bases unmatched to any gene: 2. Per germline, CDR1 ENHRY and CDR2 SYGVKD. The CDR3, as DNA: TGTGCCATCAGTATAGCGGGGGGGGAAGAGACCCAGTACTTC. Amino acid sequence: CAISIAGGEETQYF.

The chain has TRBV19 and TRBJ1-5; unclear D gene. With 7 bases removed from V and 1 base from J, the gap between germline ends came to 5 bases. Germline V gene sequence: CDR1 LNHDA, CDR2 SQIVND (reference sequence). This CDR3 is built from 12 residues. This CDR3 is CASKKSNQPQHF. The CDR3 region has the DNA TGTGCCAGTAAAAAGAGCAATCAGCCCCAGCATTTT.

The rearrangement links TRBV3-1 to TRBJ2-7; 9 bases agree with TRBD2. V shed 0 bases, J shed 7 bases, and the junction held 7 bases outside the gene matches. The V gene's germline CDR1 is LGHDT and CDR2 YNNKEL (reference sequence). The CDR3 spans 15 residues. Written as DNA, the CDR3 is TGTGCCAGCAGCCAAGAGGGACTAGCCGGTCGGGAGCAGTACTTC. It yields the protein CASSQEGLAGREQYF.

The chain combines TRBV19 with TRBJ2-7; 11 bases map to TRBD2. The CDR3 loop spans 15 amino acids. With 9 bases clipped from V and 6 bases from J, the junction kept 13 bases outside the gene matches. Germline V CDR1 and CDR2: LNHDA, SQIVND (reference sequence). DNA of the CDR3: TGTGCCAGCTGTCCGGGACTAGCGGTTCCGGGCGAGCAGTACTTC. This sequence encodes CASCPGLAVPGEQYF.

The chain recombines TRBV3-1 with TRBJ2-7; TRBD2 agrees at 12 bases. Germline CDR1 is LGHDT and CDR2 is YNNKEL (reference sequence). The CDR3 is 16 residues long. V was clipped by 4 bases and J by 2 bases; unmatched bases: 6. The CDR3 region has the DNA TGTGCCAGCAGCCTTATCAGGACTAGCGGGACCTACGAGCAGTACTTC. It is translated as CASSLIRTSGTYEQYF.

The genes are TRBV4-1 and TRBJ1-5; D is unclear. The CDR3 runs to 13 residues. CDR1 is MGHRA and CDR2 is YSYEKL in the germline V gene. The V end lost 1 base, the J end lost 5 bases, and 6 bases lay between the germline ends. The CDR3 DNA follows: TGCGCCAGCAGCCAAGGGGTGGATCAGCCCCAGCATTTT. This codes for CASSQGVDQPQHF.

This rearrangement joins TRBV20-1 to TRBJ1-1, with 8 bases identical to TRBD1. J gave up 7 bases and V 3 bases, and 4 bases lay outside the gene matches. The CDR3 loop spans 12 amino acids. Germline V gene lookup returns CDR1 DFQATT and CDR2 SNEGSKA (reference sequence). The CDR3 DNA reads TGCAGTGCTAGTCAGGGGGCTAGTGAAGCTTTCTTT. Its translation: CSASQGASEAFF.

This sequence joins TRBV6-5 and TRBJ2-5; tentative D call: TRBD1 (6 bases). CDR1 and CDR2 from the germline V gene are MNHEY and SVGAGI. CDR3 length: 12 amino acids. Trimming pared 7 bases from V and 1 base from J, leaving 7 bases between. CDR3 region: CASKDSQETQYF. For the CDR3, the DNA is TGTGCCAGCAAGGACAGCCAAGAGACCCAGTACTTC.

J is TRBJ2-4 and V is TRBV29-1; tentatively, D is TRBD1 (6 bases). Germline loops: CDR1 SQVTM, CDR2 ANQGSEA. The CDR3 loop spans 13 amino acids. Trimming left V 1 base short and J 7 bases short, with 11 bases between. Here the CDR3 DNA reads TGCAGCGTTGAAGGGACAGCTACGAACATTCAGTACTTC. This gives the protein CSVEGTATNIQYF.

CDR3 sequence reads: CASSLISGGNYGYTF. The DNA of the CDR3 is TGTGCCAGCAGCTTAATATCAGGGGGCAACTATGGCTACACCTTC. V usage is TRBV7-2 and J usage is TRBJ1-2; 8 bases agree with TRBD1. Per germline, CDR1 SGHTA and CDR2 FQGNSA. Trimming cost V 2 bases and J 2 bases; bases outside gene matches: 4. The CDR3 is 15 residues long.

V is TRBV5-1 and J is TRBJ1-1, with TRBD1 matching 11 bases. The CDR3 is 15 residues long. Germline assignment: CDR1 SGHRS and CDR2 YFSETQ. V shed 3 bases, J shed 5 bases, and the junction held 6 bases outside the gene matches. CDR3 residues: CASSWAGTGGTEAFF. The CDR3 coding sequence is TGCGCCAGCAGCTGGGCCGGGACAGGGGGTACTGAAGCTTTCTTT.

The rearrangement uses TRBV7-9 and TRBJ1-4; D is perhaps TRBD1 (5 bases). The CDR3 is 13 amino acids. Germline V gene lookup returns CDR1 SEHNR and CDR2 FQNEAQ (reference sequence). V was clipped by 5 bases and J by 8 bases, with 12 bases between them. The CDR3 sequence is CASSTPGEEKLFF. For the CDR3, the DNA is TGTGCCAGCAGCACCCCGGGGGAAGAAAAACTGTTTTTT. Using reference TRBV7-9 and TRBJ1-4 for the parts outside the CDR3, the full variable domain is DTGVSQNPRHKITKRGQNVTFRCDPISEHNRLYWYRQTLGQGPEFLTYFQNEAQLEKSRLLSDRFSAERPKGSFSTLEIQRTEQGDSAMYLCASSTPGEEKLFFGSGTQLSVL.

The rearrangement uses TRBV9 and TRBJ2-2; D remains ambiguous. Trimming pared 0 bases from V and 3 bases from J, leaving 6 bases between. CDR3 length: 14 residues. CDR1 and CDR2 from the germline V gene are SGDLS and YYNGEE. CDR3 protein: CASSVGTYTGELFF. The CDR3 coding sequence is TGTGCCAGCAGCGTAGGCACCTACACCGGGGAGCTGTTTTTT.

The chain carries TRBV4-1 and TRBJ1-1; D is undetermined. The CDR3 loop spans 15 amino acids. Germline V gene lookup returns CDR1 MGHRA and CDR2 YSYEKL. The V gene lost 0 bases and the J gene lost 2 bases, with 10 bases spanning the gap. The CDR3 spells CASSQDYVSNTEAFF. Written as DNA, the CDR3 is TGCGCCAGCAGCCAAGATTACGTTTCAAACACTGAAGCTTTCTTT.

This chain uses TRBV20-1 with TRBJ1-4; D gene uncertain. This CDR3 comprises 15 residues. Trimming shortened V by 0 bases and J by 5 bases, and 13 bases separated the two germline ends. Germline CDR1 reads DFQATT; CDR2 reads SNEGSKA (reference sequence). In nucleotides, the CDR3 is TGCAGTGCTAGAGATCGGCGTCCGGGGAATGAAAAACTGTTTTTT. Protein sequence: CSARDRRPGNEKLFF.

The gene calls are TRBV10-3 and TRBJ2-5, with a weak D call TRBD2 (7 bases). This CDR3 has 14 amino acids. CDR1 ENHRY and CDR2 SYGVKD come from the germline V gene. V lost 4 bases to trimming and J lost 5 bases, with 14 bases between them. The CDR3 region is CAISVGGQGETQYF. The CDR3 bases are TGTGCCATCAGTGTCGGGGGGCAGGGGGAGACCCAGTACTTC.

The chain employs TRBV5-1 and TRBJ2-5, with D possibly being TRBD1 (6 bases). CDR1 is SGHRS and CDR2 is YFSETQ in the germline V gene. V lost 6 bases to trimming and J lost 5 bases, with 14 bases between them. This CDR3 region has 13 residues. CDR3 region: CASTPGHWETQYF. The CDR3 DNA is TGCGCCAGCACCCCGGGACACTGGGAGACCCAGTACTTC.

This sequence joins TRBV30 and TRBJ1-4; D gene uncertain. V dropped 1 base and J dropped 0 bases, with 9 bases sitting between them. Germline assignment: CDR1 GTSNPN and CDR2 SVGIG (reference sequence). CDR3 size: 15 residues. CDR3 nucleotides: TGTGCCTGGAGTGATTGGTCCGCAACTAATGAAAAACTGTTTTTT. It is translated as CAWSDWSATNEKLFF.

The rearrangement joins TRBV5-1 to TRBJ1-4; tentatively, D is TRBD1 (5 bases). The CDR3 totals 15 residues. Trimming removed 5 bases from V and 8 bases from J, with 19 bases in between. Germline CDR1 is SGHRS and CDR2 is YFSETQ. The CDR3 here is CASRINPGAGEKLFF. CDR3 DNA: TGCGCCAGCAGGATCAACCCCGGGGCGGGGGAAAAACTGTTTTTT. The full variable domain, in which reference TRBV5-1 and TRBJ1-4 provide the parts outside the CDR3, is KAGVTQTPRYLIKTRGQQVTLSCSPISGHRSVSWYQQTPGQGLQFLFEYFSETQRNKGNFPGRFSGRQFSNSRSEMNVSTLELGDSALYLCASRINPGAGEKLFFGSGTQLSVL.

The chain carries TRBV3-1 and TRBJ1-5; no reliable D call. Germline V lookup: CDR1 LGHDT, CDR2 YNNKEL (reference sequence). V dropped 3 bases and J dropped 5 bases, with 11 bases sitting between them. The CDR3 is made up of 14 amino acids. CDR3 sequence (DNA): TGTGCCAGCAGCCATACAGACAATCATCAGCCCCAGCATTTT. This sequence encodes CASSHTDNHQPQHF.

This rearrangement joins TRBV25-1 to TRBJ1-1; D not resolved. Germline values: CDR1 MGHDK, CDR2 SYGVNS. V was clipped by 0 bases and J by 5 bases, with 4 bases between them. CDR3 length equals 12 residues. CDR3 region: CASSEYETEAFF. DNA of the CDR3: TGTGCCAGCAGTGAATATGAAACTGAAGCTTTCTTT.